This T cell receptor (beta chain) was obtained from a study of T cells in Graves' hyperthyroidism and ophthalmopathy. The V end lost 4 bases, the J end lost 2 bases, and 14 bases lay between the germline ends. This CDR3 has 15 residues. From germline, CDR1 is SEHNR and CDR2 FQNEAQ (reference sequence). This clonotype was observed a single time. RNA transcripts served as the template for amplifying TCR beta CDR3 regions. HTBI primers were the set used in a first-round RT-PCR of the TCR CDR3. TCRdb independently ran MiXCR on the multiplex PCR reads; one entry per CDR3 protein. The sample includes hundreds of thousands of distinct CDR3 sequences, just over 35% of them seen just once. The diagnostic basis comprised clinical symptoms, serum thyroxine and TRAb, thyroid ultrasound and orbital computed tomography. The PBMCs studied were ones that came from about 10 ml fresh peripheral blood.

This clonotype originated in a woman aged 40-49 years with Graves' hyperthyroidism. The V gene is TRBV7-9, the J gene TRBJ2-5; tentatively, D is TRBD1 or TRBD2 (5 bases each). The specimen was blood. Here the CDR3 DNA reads TGTGCCAGCAGCTGGGGACGCGGTTGGCAAGAGACCCAGTACTTC. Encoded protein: CASSWGRGWQETQYF.